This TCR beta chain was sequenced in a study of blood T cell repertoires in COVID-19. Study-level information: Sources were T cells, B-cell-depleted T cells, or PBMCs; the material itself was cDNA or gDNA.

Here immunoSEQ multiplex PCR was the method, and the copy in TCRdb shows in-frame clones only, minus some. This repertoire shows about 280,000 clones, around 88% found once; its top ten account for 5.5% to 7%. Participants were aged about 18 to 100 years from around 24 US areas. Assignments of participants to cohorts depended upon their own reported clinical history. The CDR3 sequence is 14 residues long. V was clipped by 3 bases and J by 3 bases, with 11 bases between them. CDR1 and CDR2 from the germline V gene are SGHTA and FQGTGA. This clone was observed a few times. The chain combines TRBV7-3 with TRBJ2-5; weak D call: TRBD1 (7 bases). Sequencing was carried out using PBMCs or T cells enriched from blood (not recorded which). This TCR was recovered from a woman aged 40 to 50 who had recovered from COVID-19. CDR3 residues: CASSFGGGKETQYF. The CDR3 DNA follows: TGTGCCAGCAGCTTTGGAGGGGGCAAAGAGACCCAGTACTTC.